The 21 T cell receptor beta chains below all came from one sample that was sequenced in a study of blood T cell repertoires in COVID-19. The repertoire was sequenced with immunoSEQ multiplex PCR; TCRdb's copy has only in-frame clones and lacks some. The table has around 29,000 clones, 55% to 80% seen once; the top ten hold around 16%. The sample was peripheral blood. Every receptor here comes from a human donor in a cohort sampled during active COVID-19.

This clone has more than one count but fewer than ten. The chain employs TRBV4-1 and TRBJ1-2, with TRBD1 identical over 8 bases. CDR3 length equals 16 residues. V dropped 1 base and J dropped 4; count of bases not matched to a gene: 8. Germline V gives CDR1 MGHRA, CDR2 YSYEKL. The CDR3 DNA is TGCGCCAGCAGCCAAGGTGGGAGGACAGGGTCCTATGGCTACACCTTC. Translation gives CASSQGGRTGSYGYTF.

The rearrangement links TRBV18 to TRBJ2-4; TRBD2 matches at 7 bases. This CDR3 region has 15 residues. From germline, CDR1 is KGHSH and CDR2 LQKENI. The ends lost 0 bases at V and 7 bases at J; junction bases unmatched: 6. The CDR3 bases are TGTGCCAGCTCACCACCGGGAGGGCCTGAGAACATTCAGTACTTC. Translated, it gives CASSPPGGPENIQYF.

The rearrangement links TRBV7-8 to TRBJ2-7; possibly TRBD2 for D (6 bases). The CDR3 is 13 residues long. Trimming shortened V by 5 bases and J by 3 bases, and 11 bases separated the two germline ends. Germline V gene lookup returns CDR1 SGHVS and CDR2 FQNEAQ. CDR3 amino acids: CASSQRLVYEQYF. CDR3 coding DNA: TGTGCCAGCAGCCAACGACTAGTCTACGAGCAGTACTTC.

This chain connects TRBV3-1 (or the pseudogene TRBV3-2) to TRBJ2-5; D remains unclear. The V end lost 2 bases, the J end lost 4 bases, and 2 bases lay between the germline ends. The CDR3 has 11 residues. CDR1 is LGHDT and CDR2 is YNNKEL in the germline V gene (reference sequence). CDR3 protein: CASSQRETQYF. The CDR3 nucleotides read TGTGCCAGCAGCCAACGAGAGACCCAGTACTTC.

The rearrangement joins TRBV7-8 to TRBJ2-4; the match to TRBD1 covers 7 bases. Germline-derived CDR1 and CDR2 are SGHVS and FQNEAQ. CDR3 size: 15 residues. With V trimmed by 1 base and J by 7 bases, 7 bases remained unmatched. This CDR3 is CASSLEGGLNNIQYF. CDR3 DNA sequence: TGTGCCAGCAGCTTAGAAGGGGGCCTTAACAACATTCAGTACTTC.

V and J are TRBV12-3 or TRBV12-4 and TRBJ1-1, with 7 bases fitting TRBD1. The ends lost 3 bases at V and 8 bases at J; junction bases unmatched: 3. This CDR3 is built from 12 residues. The CDR3 DNA sequence: TGTGCCAGCAGTTTTTTGGGACAGGAAGCTTTCTTT. Protein product: CASSFLGQEAFF.

This sequence joins TRBV2 and TRBJ1-5, with D uncertain. Between the trimmed V and J ends, which lost 7 bases and 4 bases, there was a span of 8 bases. This CDR3 region has 12 residues. CDR1 is SNHLY and CDR2 is FYNNEI in the germline V gene. CDR3: CASNSINQPQHF. CDR3 nucleotides: TGTGCCAGCAATAGCATAAATCAGCCCCAGCATTTT.

J is TRBJ1-1 and V is TRBV18; 11 bases are shared with TRBD1. Germline V lookup: CDR1 KGHSH, CDR2 LQKENI. This CDR3 spans 16 amino acids. Trimming cost V 1 base and J 4 bases; bases outside gene matches: 5. The CDR3 is CASSPRGTGGGTEAFF. The DNA for the CDR3 is TGTGCCAGCTCACCACGGGGGACAGGGGGAGGCACTGAAGCTTTCTTT.

This clone was counted a few times. V and J are TRBV12-3 or TRBV12-4 and TRBJ2-5; D uncertain. The V and J ends lost 3 bases and 5 bases respectively, with 4 bases between them. This CDR3 has 11 residues. DNA for the CDR3: TGTGCCAGCAGTTTCAGGGAGACCCAGTACTTC. Protein product: CASSFRETQYF.

This clone is medium-sized by share. The chain employs TRBV5-4 and TRBJ2-3; TRBD1 matches at 8 bases. Germline V gene data show CDR1 as SGHNT and CDR2 as YYREEE (reference sequence). This CDR3 spans 15 amino acids. Unmatched junction bases numbered 7, after V lost 4 bases and J lost 3 bases. CDR3 bases: TGTGCCAGCAGCCCCGGACAGGGAAAGACAGATACGCAGTATTTT. Its protein product is CASSPGQGKTDTQYF. Drawing the rest from reference TRBV5-4 and TRBJ2-3, the complete variable domain is ETGVTQSPTHLIKTRGQQVTLRCSSQSGHNTVSWYQQALGQGPQFIFQYYREEENGRGNFPPRFSGLQFPNYSSELNVNALELDDSALYLCASSPGQGKTDTQYFGPGTRLTVL.

The chain employs TRBV5-1 and TRBJ2-2; a weak D match, TRBD1 (5 bases). The CDR3 spans 13 residues. Per germline, CDR1 SGHRS and CDR2 YFSETQ. The V end lost 3 bases, the J end lost 3 bases, and 6 bases lay between the germline ends. CDR3 sequence (DNA): TGCGCCAGCAGCTCCAGGGACACCGGGGAGCTGTTTTTT. Its protein is CASSSRDTGELFF.

The chain employs TRBV5-4 and TRBJ1-5; the match to TRBD1 covers 9 bases. The V gene's germline CDR1 is SGHNT and CDR2 YYREEE (reference sequence). J was trimmed by 5 bases and V by 4 bases; bases with no gene match: 1. The CDR3 contains 13 residues. Here the CDR3 reads CASSGDRDQPQHF. DNA of the CDR3: TGTGCCAGCAGCGGGGACAGGGATCAGCCCCAGCATTTT.

This clone has a handful of counts. The rearrangement joins TRBV27 to TRBJ2-5, with 11 bases identical to TRBD2. This CDR3 spans 13 amino acids. The J segment lost 11 bases and the V segment lost 2 bases, leaving 4 bases of the junction unmatched. CDR1 is MNHEY, CDR2 SMNVEV, per germline (reference sequence). The CDR3 DNA reads TGTGCCAGCAGTTTAAAACTAGCGGGAGAACAGTACTTC. This gives the protein CASSLKLAGEQYF.

This chain connects TRBV7-9 to TRBJ1-4, with a possible D match to TRBD1 (6 bases). V was trimmed by 4 bases and J by 5 bases, leaving 11 bases between them. The germline V gene encodes CDR1 SEHNR and CDR2 FQNEAQ (reference sequence). The CDR3 is 14 amino acids. The chain's CDR3 is CASSWTAPNEKLFF. The CDR3, as DNA: TGTGCCAGCAGCTGGACAGCGCCCAATGAAAAACTGTTTTTT.

The gene calls are TRBV30 and TRBJ1-4; D is perhaps TRBD1 (5 bases). This CDR3 spans 14 amino acids. V shed 4 bases and J shed 7 bases, with 16 bases lying between them. The germline V gene has CDR1 GTSNPN and CDR2 SVGIG (reference sequence). Written as DNA, the CDR3 is TGTGCCTGGAATTCCGGACAAGGCGGTGAAAAACTGTTTTTT. It specifies CAWNSGQGGEKLFF.

The rearrangement joins TRBV13 to TRBJ1-2; 7 bases are shared with TRBD1. The CDR3 spans 15 residues. Germline lookup yields CDR1 PRHDT and CDR2 FYEKMQ (reference sequence). The V segment lost 5 bases and the J segment 2 bases; nucleotides outside the gene matches: 8. The CDR3 nucleotides read TGTGCCAGCAGCGCTGTACAGGGGAGGAACTATGGCTACACCTTC. This sequence encodes CASSAVQGRNYGYTF.

The chain couples TRBV18 to TRBJ2-7; 8 nucleotides match TRBD1. The CDR3 spans 19 residues. Germline CDR1 reads KGHSH; CDR2 reads LQKENI. Unmatched junction bases numbered 17, after V lost 2 bases and J lost 2 bases. CDR3 nucleotide sequence: TGTGCCAGCTCACCAGAAGAACAGGGGGACCCCACTCATCCCTACGAGCAGTACTTC. Translating gives CASSPEEQGDPTHPYEQYF.

The V and J genes are TRBV29-1 and TRBJ2-5; TRBD2 matches at 7 bases. Germline assignment: CDR1 SQVTM and CDR2 ANQGSEA. CDR3 length: 13 residues. The trim removed 6 bases at V and 9 bases at J, leaving 13 bases unmatched. The CDR3 DNA reads TGCAGCGTGGGAGCGGGACTAACTAGACCCCAGTACTTC. Its protein is CSVGAGLTRPQYF. The full variable domain, rest sourced from reference TRBV29-1 and TRBJ2-5, is SAVISQKPSRDICQRGTSLTIQCQVDSQVTMMFWYRQQPGQSLTLIATANQGSEATYESGFVIDKFPISRPNLTFSTLTVSNMSPEDSSIYLCSVGAGLTRPQYFGPGTRLLVL.

The chain links TRBV19 to TRBJ1-1; unclear D gene. The CDR3 runs to 14 residues. CDR1 is LNHDA and CDR2 is SQIVND in the germline V gene (reference sequence). V shed 5 bases and J shed 4 bases, with 14 bases lying between them. The chain's CDR3 is CASSPLRSGTEAFF. Written as DNA, the CDR3 is TGTGCCAGTAGTCCCCTACGGTCGGGCACTGAAGCTTTCTTT. The full variable domain, in which reference TRBV19 and TRBJ1-1 provide the parts outside the CDR3, is DGGITQSPKYLFRKEGQNVTLSCEQNLNHDAMYWYRQDPGQGLRLIYYSQIVNDFQKGDIAEGYSVSREKKESFPLTVTSAQKNPTAFYLCASSPLRSGTEAFFGQGTRLTVV.

Here the CDR3 reads CASSITREGEQFF. The CDR3 DNA reads as TGTGCCAGTAGTATAACCAGGGAAGGTGAGCAGTTCTTC. The gene calls are TRBV19 and TRBJ2-1; TRBD1 is a possible D gene (5 bases). The CDR3 is 13 amino acids. The germline gives CDR1 LNHDA, CDR2 SQIVND (reference sequence). V lost 2 bases and J 9 bases, leaving 11 bases between the germline ends.

The rearrangement links TRBV6-5 to TRBJ2-7; possibly TRBD2 for D (6 bases). Germline values: CDR1 MNHEY, CDR2 SVGAGI. This CDR3 comprises 14 residues. Trimming stripped 4 bases from V and 4 bases from J, with 14 bases between. The CDR3 DNA is TGTGCCAGCAGTTCCGGACTAAGACGGTACGAGCAGTACTTC. It yields the protein CASSSGLRRYEQYF.